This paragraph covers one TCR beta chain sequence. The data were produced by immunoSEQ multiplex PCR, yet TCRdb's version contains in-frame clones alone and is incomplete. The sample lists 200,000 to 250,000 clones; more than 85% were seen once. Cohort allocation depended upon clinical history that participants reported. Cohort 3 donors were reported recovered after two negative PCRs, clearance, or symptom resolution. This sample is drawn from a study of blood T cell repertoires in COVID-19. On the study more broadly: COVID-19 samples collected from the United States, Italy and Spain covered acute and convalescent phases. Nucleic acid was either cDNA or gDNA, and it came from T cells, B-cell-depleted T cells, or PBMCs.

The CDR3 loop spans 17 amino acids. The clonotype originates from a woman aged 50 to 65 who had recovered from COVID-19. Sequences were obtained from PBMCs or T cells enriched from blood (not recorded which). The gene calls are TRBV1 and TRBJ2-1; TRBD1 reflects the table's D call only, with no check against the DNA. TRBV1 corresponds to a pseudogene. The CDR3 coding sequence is TGCACCAGCAGCCGGTTCAAGCAGGGCGGAGCAGGGGATGAGCAGTTCTTC. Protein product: CTSSRFKQGGAGDEQFF.